A single T cell receptor beta chain is shown here with its context. This CDR3 region has 17 residues. V dropped 3 bases and J dropped 6; count of bases not matched to a gene: 13. In germline, CDR1 is KGHSH, CDR2 LQKENI. The sample originates from a study of shared clonotypes between healthy human individuals. The table came from immunoSEQ multiplex PCR; TCRdb's copy has only in-frame clones and leaves some out. The sample shows approximately 940,000 clones, around three quarters of them seen only once. The source of this sequence is a man younger than 30 in good health. This chain links TRBV18 with TRBJ2-2, with 7 bases that match TRBD2. The sequencing input was memory CD4+ T cells sorted from blood. Subset of the sample: CD45RA-negative fraction. CDR3 residues: CASSPPMGGSSAGELFF. For the CDR3, the DNA is TGTGCCAGCTCACCCCCTATGGGCGGGAGTAGCGCCGGGGAGCTGTTTTTT.